This T cell receptor (beta chain) stems from a study of T-cell memory formation after mild COVID-19 (dated by TCRdb to about 2021). A note on the overall study: TCR sequence clusters from the two donors were largely donor specific. In a couple of donors, T-cell clones that expanded and contracted after mild COVID-19 were tracked by sequencing TCRalpha and TCRbeta repertoires over time. Two young, previously healthy adult volunteers made up the cohort, one male and one female.

About this clonotype itself: The specificity of this receptor is unknown. No qualities accompany the bases; no much larger clone lies one base away.

The CDR3 contains 17 residues, cysteine and phenylalanine counted. Only CDR3 DNA is held: 51 bases, read in frame from base 1. The germline V and J ends show losses of 1 base and 3 bases respectively, and no gene match explains 6 bases of the junction. CDR1 KGHDR and CDR2 SFDVKD were looked up in the germline V gene. Broad study findings and their caveats: SARS-CoV-2 specificity was not confirmed for the second-wave clones peaking on day 37. Contracting CD4+ clones appeared mostly in the CM and EM memory subsets, whereas CD8+ clones were enriched in EMRA. Some responding clones were detected in pre-infection memory, which suggested that pre-existing cross-reactive memory T cells had joined the SARS-CoV-2 response. The study included only two mild cases, and larger cohorts that include severe cases with pre-infection samples were judged to be necessary. Clones contracting from day 15 to 85 had balanced CD4/CD8 phenotypes, while a second wave expanding from day 15 to 37 was biased towards CD4+.

Ficoll-Paque density gradient centrifugation was the method used to isolate PBMCs. For sequencing, an Illumina NovaSeq 6000 was employed. cDNA libraries for TCRalpha and TCRbeta were prepared by 5'RACE using constant-segment primers, with sample barcodes and unique molecular identifiers added. RNA was extracted from every sample with Trizol reagent. Amplification of the libraries took two PCR steps, and the second step added a second sample barcode plus Illumina TruSeq adapters. Sequencing of libraries was performed on an Illumina NovaSeq with 2 x 150 bp paired-end reads. The published analysis was carried out like this. Reads were demultiplexed and collapsed into UMI-guided consensus sequences with migec v1.2.7. Using mixcr v2.1.11, the UMI consensuses were aligned to TRA and TRB V and J templates and assembled into clonotypes. Clonotypes were classified as expanded or contracted when called significant by both edgeR and NoisET, with noise models trained on biological replicates. For edgeR calls, the thresholds were a false discovery rate-adjusted p below 0.01 and a log2 fold-change of 1. As an exploratory analysis of dynamics, max-normalized trajectories of the 1000 most abundant clonotypes were examined with PCA combined with hierarchical clustering. The CD4 or CD8 phenotype of responding clones was assigned using the separately sequenced CD4+ and CD8+ repertoires. TCRdb handled the public reads itself, with Q25 trimming in fastp and clone calling in MiXCR, and kept productive beta chains. Every CDR3 protein is listed once, alongside the most common genes and DNA of its rows. It is TCRdb's table, rather than the study itself, that gives the V and J calls and clone size. Here the sample has over 150,000 distinct CDR3 sequences; around 21% occur a single time. 20% to 25% of the sample rests with the top ten.

The sequence was collected from an adult woman who had mild COVID-19 (a few samples of this study predate the infection). The sample titles of this study are shuffled in the database, so cell type and time point are left out; the donor was told from shared clones. Material for sequencing was PBMCs or a T cell subset sorted from them (not recorded which). The V and J segments used are TRBV24-1 and TRBJ2-1; 9 of the junction bases match TRBD2. Read as DNA, the sequence is TGTGCCACCAGTGATTTCCGGCGGGAGGGCCTCTACAATGAGCAGTTCTTC. It translates to CATSDFRREGLYNEQFF.